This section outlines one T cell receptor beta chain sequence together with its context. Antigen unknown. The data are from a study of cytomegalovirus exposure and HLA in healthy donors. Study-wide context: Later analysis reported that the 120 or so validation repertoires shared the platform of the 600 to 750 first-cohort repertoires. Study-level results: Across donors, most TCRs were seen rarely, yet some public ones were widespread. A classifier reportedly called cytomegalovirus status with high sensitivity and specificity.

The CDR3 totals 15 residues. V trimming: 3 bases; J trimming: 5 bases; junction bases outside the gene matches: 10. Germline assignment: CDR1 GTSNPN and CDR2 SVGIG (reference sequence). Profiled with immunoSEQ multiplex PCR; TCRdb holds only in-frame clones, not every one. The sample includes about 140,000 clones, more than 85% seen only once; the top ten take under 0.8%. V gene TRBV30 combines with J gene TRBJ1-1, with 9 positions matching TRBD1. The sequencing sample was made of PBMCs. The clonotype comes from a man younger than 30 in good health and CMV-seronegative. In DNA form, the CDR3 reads TGTGCCTGGAGGATACCGGGACAGGGAAGAACTGAAGCTTTCTTT. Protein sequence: CAWRIPGQGRTEAFF.